This T cell receptor (beta chain) was retrieved from a study of control samples from healthy donors and cancer patients. TCRdb's table, derived via immunoSEQ multiplex PCR, lists solely in-frame clones and lacks some. The sample lists about 130,000 clones; 75% to 95% were seen once. V was shortened by 8 bases and J by 4 bases, with 20 bases between the two germline ends. The CDR3 covers 15 residues. Per the germline V gene, CDR1 is SGHVS and CDR2 is FQNEAQ. The chain carries TRBV7-8 and TRBJ1-1; the D gene is possibly TRBD1 (5 bases). The TCR was taken from a man younger than 35 in good health. Sequencing was performed on blood. The CDR3 nucleotides are TGTGCCAGCGGCGGTGGGGGACCCGTGGGCACTGAAGCTTTCTTT. Translated, it gives CASGGGGPVGTEAFF.